The following is a T cell receptor beta chain sequence with its context. The antigen remains undetermined. This record belongs to a study of cytomegalovirus exposure and HLA in healthy donors. Findings and limits, study-wide: TCR beta V- and J-gene trimming was later associated with a missense DCLRE1C variant. The records held CMV serostatus as the only immune exposure information. TCR beta V segments were, for the most part, productive about 87% or about 30% of the time in an earlier analysis.

CDR1 and CDR2 from the germline V gene are MNHNY and SVGAGI (reference sequence). Trimming took 4 bases from V and 1 from J, leaving 10 bases between them. The CDR3 has 14 residues. The primer mix had 60 Vbeta and 13 Jbeta primers. This table comes from immunoSEQ multiplex PCR, and its TCRdb copy is limited to in-frame clones, with some not included. The specimen's table records fewer than 150,000 clones. This sequence joins TRBV6-6 and TRBJ2-5, with D perhaps matching TRBD2 (5 bases). The sequenced sample was PBMCs. This receptor was obtained from a man in his forties or fifties in good health and CMV-seronegative. As DNA, the CDR3 is TGTGCCAGCAGTTCCACAAGCGGCCAAGAGACCCAGTACTTC. Protein product: CASSSTSGQETQYF.